These 21 T cell receptor beta chains were all obtained from the same sample, sequenced in a study of regulatory T cells in long-lasting Graves disease. TCR beta libraries were built with iRepertoire HTBI primers and Arm-PCR of CDR3 regions. MiXCR was run by TCRdb on the multiplex PCR reads, yielding one entry per CDR3 protein. Among roughly 500,000 distinct CDR3 sequences listed, 13% were seen once. Regarding time point: newly diagnosed GD, antithyroid drugs for less than 3 months. Extracted PBMC RNA gave rise to the TCR library. A further study also used this sample, focusing on T cells in Graves' hyperthyroidism and ophthalmopathy.

Sequencing used peripheral blood mononuclear cells (PBMCs), obtained at new diagnosis, from a patient treated with antithyroid drugs. All receptors come from a man aged 25-45 years with Graves disease.

This clonotype was seen many times. V is TRBV20-1 and J is TRBJ2-7, with D perhaps TRBD1 or TRBD2 (5 bases each). This CDR3 contains 13 residues. V dropped 6 bases and J dropped 3 bases, with 15 bases sitting between them. Germline assignment: CDR1 DFQATT and CDR2 SNEGSKA (reference sequence). This chain's CDR3 is CSAPRGGRYEQYF. CDR3 nucleotide sequence: TGCAGTGCCCCCCGGGGCGGGCGCTACGAGCAGTACTTC.

This clonotype was counted ten times or more. The V gene is TRBV15, the J gene TRBJ1-2, with D unresolved. The germline V gene encodes CDR1 LNHNV and CDR2 YYDKDF (reference sequence). This CDR3 has 14 residues. Deletions cut 0 bases from V and 7 bases from J, with 12 bases between. The CDR3 is CATSRERGSGGYTF. Written as DNA, the CDR3 is TGTGCCACCAGCAGAGAGCGAGGGTCGGGTGGCTACACCTTC. Filled out from reference TRBV15 and TRBJ1-2, the complete variable domain reads DAMVIQNPRYQVTQFGKPVTLSCSQTLNHNVMYWYQQKSSQAPKLLFHYYDKDFNNEADTPDNFQSRRPNTSFCFLDIRSPGLGDTAMYLCATSRERGSGGYTFGSGTRLTVV.

This clonotype was observed a few times. This chain uses TRBV6-2 or TRBV6-3 with TRBJ2-5; D is unresolved. Per germline, CDR1 MNHEY and CDR2 SVGEGT. This CDR3 has 13 residues. V gave up 2 bases and J gave up 5 bases, with 9 bases separating them. CDR3 nucleotides: TGTGCCAGCAGTTACCAGCGAGCGGAGACCCAGTACTTC. Translated: CASSYQRAETQYF.

This clonotype was seen many times. This chain connects TRBV20-1 to TRBJ1-1, with 8 bases aligning to TRBD1. The CDR3 length is 14 residues. J gave up 0 bases and V 1 base, and 1 base lay outside the gene matches. The germline gives CDR1 DFQATT, CDR2 SNEGSKA (reference sequence). CDR3 sequence (DNA): TGCAGTGCTAGAGGGACAGGGATGAACACTGAAGCTTTCTTT. It is translated as CSARGTGMNTEAFF.

This clonotype was seen a handful of times. The chain uses TRBV18 and TRBJ2-5; the D is unclear. Trimming pared 2 bases from V and 2 bases from J, leaving 9 bases between. This CDR3 is 14 amino acids long. The germline V gene has CDR1 KGHSH and CDR2 LQKENI. This chain's CDR3 is CASSPSQNQETQYF. In DNA, the CDR3 is TGTGCCAGCTCACCATCGCAAAATCAAGAGACCCAGTACTTC.

Ten or more counts support this clonotype. The V and J genes are TRBV7-2 and TRBJ2-5; D tentatively reads TRBD1 or TRBD2 (7 bases each). Germline V gene sequence: CDR1 SGHTA, CDR2 FQGNSA. The CDR3 is 14 residues long. V lost 3 bases, J lost 5 bases, and 13 bases lay in between. In nucleotides, the CDR3 is TGTGCCAGCAGCTTCTCCAGGGGGGGGGAGACCCAGTACTTC. Residues: CASSFSRGGETQYF.

This clonotype showed up many times. The V call is TRBV30, the J call TRBJ1-1; TRBD1 agrees at 11 bases. The V and J ends lost 5 bases and 7 bases, in that order; junction bases with no gene match: 3. This CDR3 has 12 amino acids. Germline loops: CDR1 GTSNPN, CDR2 SVGIG (reference sequence). The CDR3 DNA sequence: TGTGCCTGGGGACAGGGGGCCAGTGAAGCTTTCTTT. This gives the protein CAWGQGASEAFF.

To note about this clonotype: A far bigger clonotype differs at one base, so this is likely a read error. V is TRBV7-2 and J is TRBJ1-2; 9 nucleotides match TRBD1. The V and J ends lost 5 bases and 6 bases, in that order; junction bases with no gene match: 10. CDR1 SGHTA and CDR2 FQGNSA come from the germline V gene. This CDR3 contains 15 residues. CDR3 DNA sequence: TGTGCCAGCAGCGGCAGACAGGGGGGAAGCGATGGCTACACCTTC. It yields the protein CASSGRQGGSDGYTF. The entire variable domain, with the rest obtained from reference TRBV7-2 and TRBJ1-2, is as follows: GAGVSQSPSNKVTEKGKDVELRCDPISGHTALYWYRQSLGQGLEFLIYFQGNSAPDKSGLPSDRFSAERTGGSVSTLTIQRTQQEDSAVYLCASSGRQGGSDGYTFGSGTRLTVV.

V and J are TRBV4-1 and TRBJ1-5; perhaps TRBD1 as D (5 bases). This CDR3 is 14 amino acids long. V was shortened by 4 bases and J by 4 bases, with 11 bases between the two germline ends. Germline lookup yields CDR1 MGHRA and CDR2 YSYEKL. The CDR3 DNA sequence: TGCGCCAGCAGCCCGATGTCAGGGAATCAGCCCCAGCATTTT. This translates into CASSPMSGNQPQHF.

This clonotype was counted ten times or more. This rearrangement joins TRBV15 to TRBJ1-1; D not certain. Germline loops: CDR1 LNHNV, CDR2 YYDKDF (reference sequence). Between the trimmed V and J ends, which lost 3 bases and 1 base, there was a span of 6 bases. This CDR3 is 13 amino acids long. Written as DNA, the CDR3 is TGTGCCACCAGCAGTTCAGGGAACACTGAAGCTTTCTTT. Its translation: CATSSSGNTEAFF.

This clonotype was recorded at least ten times. V gene TRBV29-1 combines with J gene TRBJ1-4, with D possibly being TRBD1 (5 bases). V lost 6 bases and J 3 bases, leaving 11 bases between the germline ends. Germline V gene lookup returns CDR1 SQVTM and CDR2 ANQGSEA. This CDR3 contains 13 residues. The CDR3 spells CSVPGPANEKLFF. CDR3 nucleotide sequence: TGCAGCGTCCCGGGACCAGCTAATGAAAAACTGTTTTTT.

This chain links TRBV4-2 with TRBJ2-3; 8 nucleotides agree with TRBD2. Trimming at V came to 4 bases and at J to 3 bases, leaving 6 bases not matched to a gene. Germline assignment: CDR1 LGHNA and CDR2 YNFKEQ. The CDR3 is 15 residues long. The CDR3 DNA reads as TGTGCCAGCAGCCCACGGGAGGGCACAACAGATACGCAGTATTTT. Amino acids: CASSPREGTTDTQYF.

The chain carries TRBV6-1 and TRBJ2-3; a weak D match, TRBD2 (7 bases). CDR1 is MNHNS, CDR2 SASEGT, per germline. The CDR3 runs to 16 residues. Deletions cut 4 bases from V and 1 base from J, with 15 bases between. CDR3 amino acids: CASSGGGGVGTDTQYF. The CDR3 coding sequence is TGTGCCAGCAGTGGAGGGGGGGGAGTTGGCACAGATACGCAGTATTTT.

A note on this clonotype: A junction boundary mismatches the germline segment, possibly from a read error. The chain joins TRBV27 to TRBJ2-1; TRBD1 might be the D (5 bases). Looked up from germline, CDR1 is MNHEY and CDR2 is SMNVEV (reference sequence). This CDR3 has 17 amino acids. The CDR3 DNA is TGTGCCAGCAAGGGGCGTGCTGAAAGAAGCTCCCACAATGAGCAGTTCTTC. It encodes CASKGRAERSSHNEQFF.

The chain recombines TRBV12-3 or TRBV12-4 with TRBJ2-2; weak D call: TRBD1 (5 bases). V dropped 6 bases and J dropped 6 bases, with 8 bases sitting between them. This CDR3 has 12 amino acids. The DNA of the CDR3 is TGTGCCAGCAGCTCAGGGTCCGGGGAGCTGTTTTTT. Its protein is CASSSGSGELFF.

This clonotype was counted ten times or more. This rearrangement joins TRBV6-2 or TRBV6-3 to TRBJ2-7; D ambiguous. The CDR3 extends over 13 amino acids. Trimming removed 2 bases from V and 2 bases from J, with 7 bases in between. Germline V gene sequence: CDR1 MNHEY, CDR2 SVGEGT. The CDR3 DNA reads TGTGCCAGCAGTTACGGCGCTACCTACGAGCAGTACTTC. It specifies CASSYGATYEQYF.

This clonotype was seen many times. V and J are TRBV18 and TRBJ1-1; D is undetermined. The germline V gene has CDR1 KGHSH and CDR2 LQKENI. V dropped 2 bases and J dropped 4 bases, with 8 bases sitting between them. There are 13 residues in the CDR3. CDR3 in amino acids: CASSPGPGTEAFF. The CDR3, as DNA: TGTGCCAGCTCACCAGGGCCCGGCACTGAAGCTTTCTTT.

This clonotype was counted at least ten times. CDR3 in DNA: TGTGCCAGCAGGATCACCGGACAGGGGATTGATGGCTACACCTTC. This sequence encodes CASRITGQGIDGYTF. V gene TRBV27 combines with J gene TRBJ1-2; 9 nucleotides align to TRBD1. Trimming at V came to 6 bases and at J to 6 bases, leaving 11 bases not matched to a gene. The CDR3 contains 15 residues. Germline CDR1 is MNHEY and CDR2 is SMNVEV (reference sequence).

This clonotype was seen many times. This chain connects TRBV20-1 to TRBJ2-1, with 7 bases that match TRBD2. The length of the CDR3 is 16 residues. In germline, CDR1 is DFQATT, CDR2 SNEGSKA (reference sequence). Trimming removed 0 bases from V and 1 base from J; junction bases left unmatched: 6. CDR3 sequence: CSARDSSGVSYNEQFF. The CDR3 DNA sequence: TGCAGTGCTAGAGATTCTAGCGGAGTTTCCTACAATGAGCAGTTCTTC.

At least ten counts were recorded for this clonotype. The rearrangement uses TRBV24-1 and TRBJ1-2, with unresolved D. The V gene lost 1 base and the J gene lost 8 bases, with 13 bases spanning the gap. The CDR3 is made up of 14 amino acids. Germline CDR1 reads KGHDR; CDR2 reads SFDVKD. The CDR3 spells CATSDFVGSGGYTF. CDR3 DNA sequence: TGTGCCACCAGTGATTTCGTAGGGAGCGGCGGCTACACCTTC.

This clonotype was counted many times. This chain connects TRBV28 to TRBJ2-6, with D unclear. This CDR3 region has 14 residues. Germline V gives CDR1 MDHEN, CDR2 SYDVKM. Trimming stripped 7 bases from V and 0 bases from J, with 7 bases between. The CDR3 nucleotides read TGTGCCAGCACCTCAGGCTCTGGGGCCAACGTCCTGACTTTC. As protein: CASTSGSGANVLTF.